This T cell receptor (beta chain) was recovered during a study of cytomegalovirus exposure and HLA in healthy donors. The PCR used 60 Vbeta and 13 Jbeta primers. Sequenced by immunoSEQ multiplex PCR; TCRdb stores in-frame clones only, minus some. Altogether 110,000 or so clones are present, around 80% being singletons, with the ten largest covering roughly 6%. Unmatched junction bases numbered 8, after V lost 3 bases and J lost 5 bases. The V gene's germline CDR1 is SGHNT and CDR2 YYREEE (reference sequence). The CDR3 totals 16 residues. Specimen: PBMCs. This sequence joins TRBV5-4 and TRBJ2-4, with 10 positions matching TRBD1. The source is a male donor in good health and CMV-seronegative. The CDR3 protein is CASSWLGTGDQNIQYF. As DNA, the CDR3 is TGTGCCAGCAGCTGGCTCGGGACAGGGGACCAAAACATTCAGTACTTC.